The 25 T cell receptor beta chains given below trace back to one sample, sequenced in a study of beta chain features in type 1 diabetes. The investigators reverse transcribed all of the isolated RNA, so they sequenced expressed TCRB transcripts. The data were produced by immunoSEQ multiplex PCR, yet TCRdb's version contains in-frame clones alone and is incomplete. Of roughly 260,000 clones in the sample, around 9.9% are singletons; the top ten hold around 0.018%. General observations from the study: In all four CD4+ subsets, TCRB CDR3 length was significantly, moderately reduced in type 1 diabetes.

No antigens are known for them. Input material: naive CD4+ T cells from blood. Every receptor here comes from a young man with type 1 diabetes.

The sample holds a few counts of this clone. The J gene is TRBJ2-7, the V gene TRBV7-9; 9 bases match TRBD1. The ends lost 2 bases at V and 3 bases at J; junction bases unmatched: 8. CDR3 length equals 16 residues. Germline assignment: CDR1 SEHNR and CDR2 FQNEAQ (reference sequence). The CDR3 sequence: CASSLSRGTGLYEQYF. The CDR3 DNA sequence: TGTGCCAGCAGCTTAAGTCGCGGGACAGGGCTCTACGAGCAGTACTTC.

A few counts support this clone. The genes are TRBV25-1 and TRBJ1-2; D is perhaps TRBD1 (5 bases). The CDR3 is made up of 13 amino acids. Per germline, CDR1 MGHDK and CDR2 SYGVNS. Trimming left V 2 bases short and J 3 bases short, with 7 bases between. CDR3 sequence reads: CASSEAGDYGYTF. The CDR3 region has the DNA TGTGCCAGCAGTGAAGCGGGGGACTATGGCTACACCTTC.

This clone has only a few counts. CDR3 protein: CASSFERGTDTQYF. The CDR3 DNA is TGTGCCAGCAGCTTTGAGCGGGGCACAGATACGCAGTATTTT. The chain recombines TRBV11-2 with TRBJ2-3; tentatively, D is TRBD2 (6 bases). The CDR3 loop spans 14 amino acids. Trimming removed 3 bases from V and 1 base from J, with 8 bases in between. From germline, CDR1 is SGHAT and CDR2 FQNNGV.

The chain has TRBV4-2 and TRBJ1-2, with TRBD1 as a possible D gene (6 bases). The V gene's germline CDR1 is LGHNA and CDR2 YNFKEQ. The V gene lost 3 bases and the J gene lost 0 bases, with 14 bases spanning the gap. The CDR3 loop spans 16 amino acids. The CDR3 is CASSQDRDTPNYGYTF. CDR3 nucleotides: TGTGCCAGCAGCCAGGACCGGGACACACCTAACTATGGCTACACCTTC.

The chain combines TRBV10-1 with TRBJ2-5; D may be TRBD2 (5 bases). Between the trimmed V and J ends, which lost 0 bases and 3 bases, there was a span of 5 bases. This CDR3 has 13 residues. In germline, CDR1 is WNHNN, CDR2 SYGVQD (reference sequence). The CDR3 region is CASSESGEETQYF. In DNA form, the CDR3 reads TGCGCCAGCAGTGAGTCCGGGGAAGAGACCCAGTACTTC.

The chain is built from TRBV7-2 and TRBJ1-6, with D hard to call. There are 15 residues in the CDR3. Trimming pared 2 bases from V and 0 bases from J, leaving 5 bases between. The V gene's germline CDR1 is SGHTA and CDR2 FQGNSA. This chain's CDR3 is CASSLLSSYNSPLHF. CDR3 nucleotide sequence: TGTGCCAGCAGCTTACTGAGCTCCTATAATTCACCCCTCCACTTT.

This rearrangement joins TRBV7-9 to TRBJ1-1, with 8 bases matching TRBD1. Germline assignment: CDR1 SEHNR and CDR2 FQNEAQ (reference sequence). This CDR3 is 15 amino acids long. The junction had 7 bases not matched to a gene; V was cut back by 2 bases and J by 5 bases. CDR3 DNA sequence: TGTGCCAGCAGCTTATTGGGCAGGGGGCCAACTGAAGCTTTCTTT. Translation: CASSLLGRGPTEAFF.

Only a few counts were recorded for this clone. CDR3: CASSRDRGGNYEQYF. The CDR3 DNA reads as TGTGCCAGCAGCCGGGACAGGGGAGGGAACTACGAGCAGTACTTC. The V and J genes are TRBV9 and TRBJ2-7, with 10 bases matching TRBD1. Germline V gene sequence: CDR1 SGDLS, CDR2 YYNGEE. The CDR3 runs to 15 residues. Trimming took 4 bases from V and 3 from J; bases not matched to a gene: 7. Drawing the rest from reference TRBV9 and TRBJ2-7, the complete variable domain is DSGVTQTPKHLITATGQRVTLRCSPRSGDLSVYWYQQSLDQGLQFLIQYYNGEERAKGNILERFSAQQFPDLHSELNLSSLELGDSALYFCASSRDRGGNYEQYFGPGTRLTVT.

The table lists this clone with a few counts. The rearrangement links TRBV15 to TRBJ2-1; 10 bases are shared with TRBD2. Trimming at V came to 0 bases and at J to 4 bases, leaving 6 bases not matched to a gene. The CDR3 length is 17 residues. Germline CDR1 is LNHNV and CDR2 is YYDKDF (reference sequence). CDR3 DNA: TGTGCCACCAGCAGAGATCCTACTAGCGGGGATTACAATGAGCAGTTCTTC. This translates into CATSRDPTSGDYNEQFF.

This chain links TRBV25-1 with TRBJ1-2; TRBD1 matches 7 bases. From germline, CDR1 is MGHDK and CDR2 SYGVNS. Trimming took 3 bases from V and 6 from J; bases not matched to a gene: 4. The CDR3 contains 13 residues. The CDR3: CASSDPGGNGYTF. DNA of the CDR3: TGTGCCAGCAGTGATCCAGGGGGAAATGGCTACACCTTC.

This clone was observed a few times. In DNA form, the CDR3 reads TGTGCCAGCAGACGCCTAGCGGGGGAGAGCACAGATACGCAGTATTTT. Its translation: CASRRLAGESTDTQYF. V gene TRBV7-9 combines with J gene TRBJ2-3; 10 bases are a match to TRBD2. CDR1 SEHNR and CDR2 FQNEAQ come from the germline V gene (reference sequence). V shed 6 bases, J shed 0 bases, and the junction held 6 bases outside the gene matches. The CDR3 is 16 amino acids.

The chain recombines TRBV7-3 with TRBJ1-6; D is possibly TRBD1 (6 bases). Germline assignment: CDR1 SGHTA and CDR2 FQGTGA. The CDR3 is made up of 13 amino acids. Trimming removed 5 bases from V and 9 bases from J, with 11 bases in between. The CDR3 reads CASSPGTFSPLHF. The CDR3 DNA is TGTGCCAGCAGCCCCGGGACATTTTCACCCCTCCACTTT.

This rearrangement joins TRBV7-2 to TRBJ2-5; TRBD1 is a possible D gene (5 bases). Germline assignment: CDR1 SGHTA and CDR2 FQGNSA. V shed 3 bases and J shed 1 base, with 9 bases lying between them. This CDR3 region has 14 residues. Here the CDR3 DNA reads TGTGCCAGCAGCTTCAGGGTCAGCCAAGAGACCCAGTACTTC. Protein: CASSFRVSQETQYF.

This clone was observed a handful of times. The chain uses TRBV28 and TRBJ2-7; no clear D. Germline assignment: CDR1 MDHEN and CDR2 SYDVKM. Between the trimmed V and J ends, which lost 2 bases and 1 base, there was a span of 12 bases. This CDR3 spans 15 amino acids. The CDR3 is CASSLTAPLSYEQYF. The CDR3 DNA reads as TGTGCCAGCAGTTTAACAGCCCCATTATCCTACGAGCAGTACTTC.

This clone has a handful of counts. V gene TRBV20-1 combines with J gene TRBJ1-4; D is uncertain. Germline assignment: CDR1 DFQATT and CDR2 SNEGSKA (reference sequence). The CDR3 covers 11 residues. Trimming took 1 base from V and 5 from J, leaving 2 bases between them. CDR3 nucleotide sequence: TGCAGTGCTAGAGTAAATGAAAAACTGTTTTTT. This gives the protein CSARVNEKLFF.

The DNA for the CDR3 is TGTGCCAGCAGCGTTGGGACTCTCCTATACAATGAGCAGTTCTTC. Protein: CASSVGTLLYNEQFF. This rearrangement joins TRBV9 to TRBJ2-1, with a possible D match to TRBD2 (6 bases). V was pared by 2 bases and J by 4 bases, with 13 bases between. The CDR3 has 15 residues. Germline CDR1 SGDLS, CDR2 YYNGEE.

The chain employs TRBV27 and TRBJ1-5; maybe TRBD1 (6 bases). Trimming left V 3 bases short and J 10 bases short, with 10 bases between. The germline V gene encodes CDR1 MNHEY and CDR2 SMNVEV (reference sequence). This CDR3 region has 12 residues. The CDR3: CASSLRGGPQHF. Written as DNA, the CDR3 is TGTGCCAGCAGTTTGCGAGGGGGACCCCAGCATTTT.

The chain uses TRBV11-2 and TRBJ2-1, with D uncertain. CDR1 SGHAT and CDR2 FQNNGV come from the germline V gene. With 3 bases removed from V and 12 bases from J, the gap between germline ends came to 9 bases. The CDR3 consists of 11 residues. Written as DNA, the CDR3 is TGTGCCAGCAGCTTTTCCCCCGGGCAGTTCTTC. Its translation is CASSFSPGQFF.

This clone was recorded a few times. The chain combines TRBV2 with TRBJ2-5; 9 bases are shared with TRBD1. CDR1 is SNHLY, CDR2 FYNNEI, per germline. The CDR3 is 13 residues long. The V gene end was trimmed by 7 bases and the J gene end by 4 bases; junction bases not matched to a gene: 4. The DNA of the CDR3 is TGTGCCAGCAAGGACAGGGGTCCAGAGACCCAGTACTTC. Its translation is CASKDRGPETQYF.

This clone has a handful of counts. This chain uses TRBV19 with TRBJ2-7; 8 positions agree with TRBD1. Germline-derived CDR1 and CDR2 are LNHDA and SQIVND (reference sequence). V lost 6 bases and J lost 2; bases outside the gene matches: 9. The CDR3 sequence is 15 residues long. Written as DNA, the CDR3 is TGTGCCAGTAGAACAAGGACAGGGCCTCCCTACGAGCAGTACTTC. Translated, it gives CASRTRTGPPYEQYF.

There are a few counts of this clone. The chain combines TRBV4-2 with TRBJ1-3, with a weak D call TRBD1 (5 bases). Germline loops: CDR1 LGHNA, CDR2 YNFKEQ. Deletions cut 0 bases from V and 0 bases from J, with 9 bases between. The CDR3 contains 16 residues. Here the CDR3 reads CASSQDQGRSGNTIYF. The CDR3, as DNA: TGTGCCAGCAGCCAAGACCAGGGCCGCTCTGGAAACACCATATATTTT.

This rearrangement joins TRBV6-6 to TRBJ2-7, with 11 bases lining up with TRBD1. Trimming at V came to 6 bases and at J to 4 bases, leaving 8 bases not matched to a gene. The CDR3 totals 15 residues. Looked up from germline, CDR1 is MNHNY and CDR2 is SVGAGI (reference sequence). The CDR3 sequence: CASSQTGTGGYEQYF. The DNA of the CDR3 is TGTGCCAGCAGCCAGACCGGGACAGGGGGGTACGAGCAGTACTTC.

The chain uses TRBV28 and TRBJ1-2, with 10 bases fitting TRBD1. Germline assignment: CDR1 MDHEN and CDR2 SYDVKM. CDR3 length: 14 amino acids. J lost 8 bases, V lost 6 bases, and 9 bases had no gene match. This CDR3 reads CASSYPDRGSGYTF. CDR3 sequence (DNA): TGTGCCAGCAGCTACCCGGACAGGGGGAGCGGCTACACCTTC.

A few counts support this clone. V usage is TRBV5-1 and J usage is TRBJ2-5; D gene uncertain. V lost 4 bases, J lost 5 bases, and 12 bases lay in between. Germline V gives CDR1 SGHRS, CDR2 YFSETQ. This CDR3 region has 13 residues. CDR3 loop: CASSLIAMETQYF. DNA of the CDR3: TGCGCCAGCAGCCTCATCGCGATGGAGACCCAGTACTTC.

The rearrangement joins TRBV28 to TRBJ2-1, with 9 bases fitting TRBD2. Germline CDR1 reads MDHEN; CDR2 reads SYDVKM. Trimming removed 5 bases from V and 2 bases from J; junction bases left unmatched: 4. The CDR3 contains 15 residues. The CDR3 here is CASSAASGAYNEQFF. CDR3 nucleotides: TGTGCCAGCAGTGCGGCTAGCGGGGCCTACAATGAGCAGTTCTTC.